One sample yielded the 24 T cell receptor beta chains listed below, sequenced in a study of a mutant IDH1 vaccine in newly diagnosed glioma (dated by TCRdb to about 2021). These receptors have no known antigen. The time point label corresponds to: week 23, last vaccination. Each vaccine dose, consisting of 300 ug of a 20-mer mutant IDH1 peptide in Montanide, was administered subcutaneously with topical imiquimod. The library was generated by the immunoSEQ multiplex PCR assay. Drawn from immuneACCESS, this table holds only the in-frame rearrangements with V and J called that TCRdb kept. Clones are partly lost; checked studies trace under half to an unresolved V gene and leave the rest unexplained. The sample records 60,000 to 100,000 clones, approximately 85% of which are singletons. The ten most abundant clones make up 0.77% of the sample. The sequencing here drew on PBMCs, taken from a glioma patient whose treatment included an IDH1 peptide vaccine. The receptors shown here come from a woman aged 50 to 60 with glioma.

The rearrangement joins TRBV5-1 to TRBJ2-5; possible D gene TRBD2, 6 bases. Germline CDR1 and CDR2: SGHRS and YFSETQ. Between the trimmed V and J ends, which lost 2 bases and 2 bases, there was a span of 10 bases. This CDR3 spans 14 amino acids. CDR3 in amino acids: CASSFGGRQETQYF. CDR3 nucleotide sequence: TGCGCCAGCAGCTTCGGGGGAAGGCAAGAGACCCAGTACTTC.

This rearrangement joins TRBV6-6 to TRBJ1-2; D gene unclear. The CDR3 is 15 amino acids. In germline, CDR1 is MNHNY, CDR2 SVGAGI (reference sequence). The V gene lost 6 bases and the J gene lost 4 bases, with 18 bases spanning the gap. This CDR3 reads CASSPLRRDSYGYTF. CDR3 nucleotide sequence: TGTGCCAGCAGCCCCCTCAGGAGGGATTCCTATGGCTACACCTTC.

The V gene is TRBV6-4, the J gene TRBJ2-3; perhaps D is TRBD1 or TRBD2 (6 bases each). V was cut by 0 bases and J by 0 bases, with 10 bases left in between. CDR1 and CDR2 (germline): MRHNA, SNTAGT. The CDR3 covers 16 residues. The CDR3 is CASSDSRGASTDTQYF. The DNA of the CDR3 is TGTGCCAGCAGTGACTCAAGGGGGGCCAGCACAGATACGCAGTATTTT.

The CDR3 region is CASRGQGNTGELFF. CDR3 nucleotides: TGTGCCAGCAGGGGACAGGGGAACACCGGGGAGCTGTTTTTT. V usage is TRBV9 and J usage is TRBJ2-2; 9 bases map to TRBD1. The V and J ends lost 5 bases and 1 base, in that order; junction bases with no gene match: 0. From germline, CDR1 is SGDLS and CDR2 YYNGEE. CDR3 length equals 14 residues.

CDR3 DNA: TGTGCCAGCAGTAGGGGGACAGGGGGCACCGGGGAGCTGTTTTTT. It codes for CASSRGTGGTGELFF. V usage is TRBV27 and J usage is TRBJ2-2, with 11 bases lining up with TRBD1. Germline CDR1 is MNHEY and CDR2 is SMNVEV (reference sequence). The J segment lost 4 bases and the V segment lost 5 bases, leaving 3 bases of the junction unmatched. CDR3 size: 15 residues.

V and J are TRBV6-5 and TRBJ1-1; 8 nucleotides agree with TRBD1. Per the germline V gene, CDR1 is MNHEY and CDR2 is SVGAGI. J lost 0 bases, V lost 4 bases, and 1 base had no gene match. The CDR3 runs 14 residues. The CDR3 loop reads CASSWGQVNTEAFF. In nucleotides, the CDR3 is TGTGCCAGCAGTTGGGGACAGGTGAACACTGAAGCTTTCTTT.

The V and J genes are TRBV6-1 and TRBJ2-7, with 8 positions matching TRBD2. The CDR3 is 13 amino acids. Germline V gene data show CDR1 as MNHNS and CDR2 as SASEGT. After removal of 3 bases from V and 4 bases from J, the junction contained 2 bases not matched to a gene. The DNA of the CDR3 is TGTGCCAGCAGTGACGGGGGGGGGTACGAGCAGTACTTC. It yields the protein CASSDGGGYEQYF.

The V gene is TRBV18, the J gene TRBJ2-5, with a possible D match to TRBD2 (6 bases). The V gene's germline CDR1 is KGHSH and CDR2 LQKENI. Trimming removed 3 bases from V and 5 bases from J, with 13 bases in between. CDR3 length: 14 residues. CDR3 sequence reads: CASSPTGEYETQYF. The CDR3 coding sequence is TGTGCCAGCTCACCCACGGGGGAATATGAGACCCAGTACTTC. Filled out from reference TRBV18 and TRBJ2-5, the complete variable domain reads NAGVMQNPRHLVRRRGQEARLRCSPMKGHSHVYWYRQLPEEGLKFMVYLQKENIIDESGMPKERFSAEFPKEGPSILRIQQVVRGDSAAYFCASSPTGEYETQYFGPGTRLLVL.

The chain combines TRBV14 with TRBJ1-6; 7 bases are a match to TRBD1. The V gene's germline CDR1 is SGHDN and CDR2 FVKESK. This CDR3 is 16 amino acids long. The V segment lost 4 bases and the J segment 7 bases; nucleotides outside the gene matches: 10. The CDR3 loop is CASSPGTRDRNSPLHF. Written as DNA, the CDR3 is TGTGCCAGCAGCCCCGGAACCCGGGACAGAAATTCACCCCTCCACTTT.

V gene TRBV29-1 combines with J gene TRBJ2-5, with 8 bases aligning to TRBD1. Germline V gives CDR1 SQVTM, CDR2 ANQGSEA. V shed 2 bases and J 4 bases; nucleotides not matched to a gene: 3. This CDR3 is 13 amino acids long. The CDR3 spells CSVERQGRETQYF. The CDR3, as DNA: TGCAGCGTTGAAAGACAGGGGAGAGAGACCCAGTACTTC.

The V gene is TRBV7-9, the J gene TRBJ1-1; D is unresolved. The germline V and J ends were trimmed by 7 bases and 0 bases, with 18 bases remaining between them. Germline CDR1 and CDR2: SEHNR and FQNEAQ (reference sequence). The CDR3 is made up of 16 amino acids. The CDR3 DNA follows: TGTGCCAGCACCAGCGACGGGAGGGCGATGAACACTGAAGCTTTCTTT. Protein: CASTSDGRAMNTEAFF.

The chain uses TRBV6-1 and TRBJ2-1; 14 nucleotides line up with TRBD2. CDR1 and CDR2 from the germline V gene are MNHNS and SASEGT. This CDR3 spans 15 amino acids. V dropped 5 bases and J dropped 9; count of bases not matched to a gene: 6. The CDR3 reads CASSQGLAGAAEQFF. The CDR3 DNA follows: TGTGCCAGCAGTCAGGGACTAGCGGGAGCGGCTGAGCAGTTCTTC.

The chain uses TRBV12-5 and TRBJ2-7; 7 positions agree with TRBD2. Trimming cost V 1 base and J 7 bases; bases outside gene matches: 4. The germline gives CDR1 LGHNT, CDR2 FRNRAP. There are 13 residues in the CDR3. The DNA for the CDR3 is TGTGCTAGTGGTTTGGAGCCGGGGGGTGAGCAGTACTTC. This gives the protein CASGLEPGGEQYF.

With regard to this clone: Other nucleotide sequences in the sample specify the same CDR3. The V call is TRBV5-1, the J call TRBJ1-4; D is ambiguous. Germline V gene sequence: CDR1 SGHRS, CDR2 YFSETQ. The V gene lost 0 bases and the J gene lost 0 bases, with 3 bases spanning the gap. The CDR3 is 14 amino acids. The CDR3 DNA is TGCGCCAGCAGCTTGGGATCAACTAATGAAAAACTGTTTTTT. Amino acids: CASSLGSTNEKLFF.

This chain uses TRBV5-5 with TRBJ1-2; 8 bases match TRBD1. With V trimmed by 6 bases and J by 6 bases, 10 bases remained unmatched. Germline V CDR1 and CDR2: SGHKS, YYEKEE (reference sequence). This CDR3 is 14 amino acids long. CDR3 protein: CASKTGAANDGYTF. The CDR3 DNA is TGTGCCAGCAAGACAGGGGCGGCTAATGATGGCTACACCTTC.

This clone is a singleton in its sample. V and J are TRBV29-1 and TRBJ2-1, with 9 bases fitting TRBD2. The CDR3 has 16 amino acids. In germline, CDR1 is SQVTM, CDR2 ANQGSEA. V trimming: 2 bases; J trimming: 1 base; junction bases outside the gene matches: 6. The CDR3 reads CSVELSSGASYNEQFF. DNA of the CDR3: TGCAGCGTTGAACTGTCTAGCGGGGCATCCTACAATGAGCAGTTCTTC.

In this sample, this clone turned up a few times. The chain combines TRBV29-1 with TRBJ1-2; D remains ambiguous. The V end was cut by 8 bases, the J end by 4 bases, with 14 bases between. The CDR3 runs 12 residues. From germline, CDR1 is SQVTM and CDR2 ANQGSEA. This CDR3 reads CSSWQEPYGYTF. In DNA form, the CDR3 reads TGCAGCTCCTGGCAGGAACCCTATGGCTACACCTTC.

This clone was found a few times. The genes are TRBV11-3 and TRBJ1-1; the D is unclear. Germline V CDR1 and CDR2: SGHNT, YENEEA. The CDR3 has 13 amino acids. Trimming stripped 4 bases from V and 0 bases from J, with 6 bases between. This chain's CDR3 is CASSWALNTEAFF. The CDR3 region has the DNA TGTGCCAGCAGCTGGGCGCTGAACACTGAAGCTTTCTTT.

This clone appeared a few times. The rearrangement uses TRBV11-3 and TRBJ2-1; D not certain. Per germline, CDR1 SGHNT and CDR2 YENEEA. The CDR3 is 14 residues long. Trimming cost V 1 base and J 6 bases, with 10 bases left between them. The CDR3: CASSLADGSNEQFF. CDR3 bases: TGTGCCAGCAGCTTAGCGGATGGTAGCAATGAGCAGTTCTTC.

Here the CDR3 DNA reads TGTGCCAGCAGCGCTCCGGGAGTTCGGAACACTGAAGCTTTCTTT. Its translation is CASSAPGVRNTEAFF. This chain uses TRBV5-8 with TRBJ1-1; unclear D gene. V lost 4 bases, J lost 1 base, and 14 bases lay in between. The CDR3 runs to 15 residues. CDR1 SGHTS and CDR2 YDEGEE come from the germline V gene.

V usage is TRBV7-2 and J usage is TRBJ2-3; TRBD1 might be the D (8 bases). Trimming took off 4 bases at V and 2 bases at J, with 16 bases between the two ends. The CDR3 is 16 residues long. Germline V gene sequence: CDR1 SGHTA, CDR2 FQGNSA. The CDR3 DNA reads TGTGCCAGCAGCTCCTACAGGGGGGGTATCACAGATACGCAGTATTTT. This encodes CASSSYRGGITDTQYF.

J is TRBJ2-7 and V is TRBV6-5, with 7 bases fitting TRBD2. The J segment lost 0 bases and the V segment lost 2 bases, leaving 4 bases of the junction unmatched. This CDR3 region has 15 residues. From germline, CDR1 is MNHEY and CDR2 SVGAGI. The CDR3 loop reads CASSYATGGSYEQYF. CDR3 nucleotides: TGTGCCAGCAGTTACGCTACGGGGGGCTCCTACGAGCAGTACTTC.

J is TRBJ2-7 and V is TRBV27, with D maybe TRBD2 (6 bases). V dropped 6 bases and J dropped 7 bases, with 19 bases sitting between them. The CDR3 runs to 14 residues. In germline, CDR1 is MNHEY, CDR2 SMNVEV (reference sequence). The CDR3 sequence is CASRPEGLRIEQYF. The DNA for the CDR3 is TGTGCCAGCAGACCGGAGGGCTTACGGATTGAGCAGTACTTC.

V usage is TRBV7-3 and J usage is TRBJ1-2; D might be TRBD1 (5 bases). V was cut by 0 bases and J by 6 bases, with 11 bases left in between. The CDR3 runs 14 residues. Per germline, CDR1 SGHTA and CDR2 FQGTGA. The CDR3 region is CASSLTAGRDGYTF. As DNA, the CDR3 is TGTGCCAGCAGCTTAACCGCAGGGAGGGATGGCTACACCTTC.